This TCR beta chain appears in the sequencing data of a study of regulatory T cells in long-lasting Graves disease. General study points: Lower TCR diversity characterized persistent Graves' patients relative to newly diagnosed patients. Only a small sample size was used, which may have cut accuracy.

Comment on this clonotype: What it binds is not known.

Building of the TCR beta libraries involved iRepertoire HTBI primers and Arm-PCR of CDR3 regions. TCRdb itself ran the multiplex PCR reads through MiXCR, one entry per CDR3 protein. The sample shows 250,000 to 300,000 distinct CDR3 sequences, around 23% of them seen only once. Trimming cost V 2 bases and J 5 bases; bases outside gene matches: 2. The CDR3 contains 13 residues. CDR1 SGHDN and CDR2 FVKESK come from the germline V gene. Stated time point: persistent/refractory GD, antithyroid drugs over 5 years with positive TRAb. Scientists built the TCR library using RNA that was extracted from PBMCs. The chain employs TRBV14 and TRBJ2-7; 8 nucleotides line up with TRBD1. The TCR originated in a female donor with Graves disease. The specimen was peripheral blood mononuclear cells (PBMCs), collected when the disease was refractory, from a patient treated with antithyroid drugs. The CDR3 reads CASSQQGADEQYF. The DNA of the CDR3 is TGTGCCAGCAGCCAACAGGGGGCCGACGAGCAGTACTTC.